This is a list of T cell receptor delta chains from one sample in a study of gamma-delta chains in newborns, infants, children. TCRdb reprocessed the reads through CATT. The sample holds some 10,000 delta-chain clones, approximately 9% seen once. Input material: blood. These receptors all come from a child who was a newborn, infant or young child, either healthy, febrile or measles-vaccinated (not recorded which). Both conserved end residues are part of each CDR3. Each record gives: clone size, D gene, J gene, V gene, CDR3 protein, CDR3 DNA. A D gene is named only where the DNA matches it firmly. For some rows the clone size is stated as once, few or many, or as a class when expanded; others skip it.

. | . | TRDJ3 | TRDV2 | CACDTGSGGPVSWDTRQMFF | TGTGCCTGTGACACTGGGTCCGGGGGCCCAGTCTCCTGGGACACCCGACAGATGTTTTTC
. | . | TRDJ1 | TRDV1 | CALGESASGGPMFKLLIF | TGTGCTCTTGGGGAATCTGCCAGTGGGGGTCCTATGTTTAAACTACTCATCTTT
few | TRDD3 | TRDJ1 | TRDV2 | CACDTLTGGYAEVSDKLIF | TGTGCCTGTGACACTCTTACTGGGGGATACGCTGAGGTTTCCGATAAACTCATCTTT
. | TRDD3 | TRDJ3 | TRDV2 | CACDTVLGDTLSWDTRQMFF | TGTGCCTGTGACACGGTACTGGGGGATACGCTCTCCTGGGACACCCGACAGATGTTTTTC
few | TRDD3 | TRDJ1 | TRDV2 | CACDPVGGGYGEAADKLIF | TGTGCCTGTGATCCGGTTGGTGGGGGATACGGGGAGGCCGCCGATAAACTCATCTTT
. | TRDD3 | TRDJ3 | TRDV2 | CACDSTGVSWDTRQMFF | TGTGCCTGTGACAGTACTGGGGTTTCCTGGGACACCCGACAGATGTTTTTC
few | . | TRDJ1 | TRDV2 | CACDTVGGTGVMHTDKLIF | TGTGCCTGTGACACCGTCGGAGGGACGGGGGTCATGCACACCGATAAACTCATCTTT
. | . | TRDJ3 | TRDV2 | CACDTMGAHSSWDTRQMFF | TGTGCCTGTGACACCATGGGGGCCCACAGCTCCTGGGACACCCGACAGATGTTTTTC
. | TRDD3 | TRDJ1 | TRDV2 | CACVTVLGDTQKSYTDKLIF | TGTGCCTGTGTCACGGTACTGGGGGATACTCAAAAATCGTACACCGATAAACTCATCTTT
. | . | TRDJ3 | TRDV2 | CACDTVGAPAGIMSWDSRQMFF | TGTGCCTGTGACACCGTCGGCGCTCCCGCGGGGATTATGTCCTGGGACTCCCGACAGATGTTTTTC
. | TRDD3 | TRDJ2 | TRDV2 | CACDTLLGDTPAQLFF | TGTGCCTGTGACACGCTACTGGGGGATACCCCAGCACAACTCTTCTTT
. | . | TRDJ1 | TRDV2 | CACDTQARPGGTYTDKLIF | TGTGCCTGTGACACCCAAGCTCGACCGGGGGGCACGTACACCGATAAACTCATCTTT